This T cell receptor (beta chain) comes out of a study of blood T cell repertoires in COVID-19. Across the whole study: The United States, Italy and Spain were the sources of the acute and convalescent COVID-19 samples. PBMCs, B-cell-depleted T cells, or T cells provided the cDNA or gDNA that made up the material.

Looked up from germline, CDR1 is LGHNA and CDR2 is YSLEER. After removal of 0 bases from V and 2 bases from J, the junction contained 7 bases not matched to a gene. There are 18 residues in the CDR3. Repertoires were generated with immunoSEQ multiplex PCR, while TCRdb's copy carries only in-frame clones and drops some. Of over 250,000 clones in the sample, around nine tenths are singletons; the top ten hold approximately 9.8%. The V gene is TRBV4-3, the J gene TRBJ2-1; 10 nucleotides agree with TRBD2. This receptor was obtained from a man between 40 and 49 years old who had recovered from COVID-19. Sequences were obtained from peripheral blood. The DNA of the CDR3 is TGCGCCAGCAGCCAAGATGGGGTAGCGGGAGGTCCCTACAATGAGCAGTTCTTC. Protein sequence: CASSQDGVAGGPYNEQFF.